A single sample gave rise to the 20 T cell receptor beta chains below, sequenced in a study of cytomegalovirus exposure and HLA in healthy donors. The PCR used 60 Vbeta and 13 Jbeta primers. Libraries were prepared by immunoSEQ multiplex PCR; TCRdb keeps only in-frame clonotypes and omits some of them. In all, the sample yields more than 100,000 clones. The sample comprised PBMCs. All receptors derive from a woman between 40 and 50 years old in good health and CMV-seronegative.

The V gene is TRBV5-1, the J gene TRBJ2-5; 12 bases fit TRBD2. The V and J ends lost 0 bases and 1 base, in that order; junction bases with no gene match: 4. CDR3 size: 17 residues. The V gene's germline CDR1 is SGHRS and CDR2 YFSETQ. The CDR3 DNA reads as TGCGCCAGCAGCTTGGTACTAGCGGGGGGTATCCAAGAGACCCAGTACTTC. Translating gives CASSLVLAGGIQETQYF.

CDR3 protein: CASSLLVSRPMKTFF. The CDR3 DNA reads TGTGCCAGCAGTTTACTAGTTTCGCGTCCTATGAAAACTTTCTTT. The V gene is TRBV28, the J gene TRBJ1-1; no firm D call. The CDR3 runs 15 residues. Germline V CDR1 and CDR2: MDHEN, SYDVKM. Trimming removed 2 bases at V and 12 bases at J, with 22 bases between.

The CDR3 loop is CAISESLAGGQETQYF. CDR3 DNA: TGTGCCATCAGTGAGTCTCTAGCGGGGGGGCAAGAGACCCAGTACTTC. The V and J genes are TRBV10-3 and TRBJ2-5; 12 bases agree with TRBD2. Trimming took 0 bases from V and 2 from J; bases not matched to a gene: 1. The CDR3 loop spans 16 amino acids. In germline, CDR1 is ENHRY, CDR2 SYGVKD.

The chain recombines TRBV7-2 with TRBJ1-5; D not resolved. The CDR3 contains 13 residues. V shed 3 bases and J shed 3 bases, with 6 bases lying between them. Per germline, CDR1 SGHTA and CDR2 FQGNSA. In DNA, the CDR3 is TGTGCCAGCAGCTTGGGCCCCAATCAGCCCCAGCATTTT. Protein: CASSLGPNQPQHF.

The chain carries TRBV5-1 and TRBJ2-7; the match to TRBD1 covers 8 bases. Germline V gene data show CDR1 as SGHRS and CDR2 as YFSETQ. V shed 6 bases and J 3 bases; nucleotides not matched to a gene: 11. The CDR3 spans 15 residues. CDR3 amino acids: CASNPGPRGHYEQYF. The CDR3 DNA is TGCGCCAGCAACCCGGGACCCAGGGGGCACTACGAGCAGTACTTC.

In DNA, the CDR3 is TGTGCCAGCAGCCTCCAGGGGACGACTGGCAATCAGCCCCAGCATTTT. It encodes CASSLQGTTGNQPQHF. The chain is built from TRBV7-2 and TRBJ1-5, with D maybe TRBD1 (6 bases). Trimming cost V 5 bases and J 2 bases, with 16 bases left between them. The CDR3 spans 16 residues. The germline gives CDR1 SGHTA, CDR2 FQGNSA.

The chain has TRBV4-3 and TRBJ2-7; D might be TRBD1 (5 bases). Trimming stripped 3 bases from V and 1 base from J, with 7 bases between. Germline CDR1 reads LGHNA; CDR2 reads YSLEER. This CDR3 is 13 amino acids long. The CDR3 sequence is CASSHRASYEQYV. CDR3 nucleotide sequence: TGCGCCAGCAGCCACAGGGCTTCCTACGAGCAGTACGTC.

The V call is TRBV25-1, the J call TRBJ2-5; D not certain. Germline CDR1 and CDR2: MGHDK and SYGVNS. The V gene lost 6 bases and the J gene lost 1 base, with 9 bases spanning the gap. CDR3 length: 13 amino acids. As DNA, the CDR3 is TGTGCCAGCAGCCCGGGTCCCCAAGAGACCCAGTACTTC. This encodes CASSPGPQETQYF.

The J gene is TRBJ1-5, the V gene TRBV19; tentatively, D is TRBD1 (5 bases). Looked up from germline, CDR1 is LNHDA and CDR2 is SQIVND (reference sequence). The CDR3 extends over 13 amino acids. Trimming removed 5 bases from V and 6 bases from J, with 11 bases in between. CDR3: CASSPTGGQPQHF. For the CDR3, the DNA is TGTGCCAGTAGTCCCACCGGGGGTCAGCCCCAGCATTTT.

J is TRBJ1-2 and V is TRBV5-8; 11 nucleotides match TRBD1. The CDR3 has 15 amino acids. Trimming took 1 base from V and 8 from J; bases not matched to a gene: 7. Germline CDR1 SGHTS, CDR2 YDEGEE. In DNA form, the CDR3 reads TGTGCCAGCAGCTTGCTCGGACAGGGGGCGTGGGGCTACACCTTC. This translates into CASSLLGQGAWGYTF.

This chain joins TRBV7-2 and TRBJ2-7, with a weak D call TRBD2 (6 bases). V gave up 5 bases and J gave up 6 bases, with 14 bases separating them. Germline-derived CDR1 and CDR2 are SGHTA and FQGNSA. CDR3 length: 13 amino acids. CDR3 nucleotide sequence: TGTGCCAGCAGCCAAAAAACGGGGGTCGAGCAGTACGTC. Translating it yields CASSQKTGVEQYV.

This CDR3 is CASRGLMNTEAFF. In DNA form, the CDR3 reads TGTGCCAGCAGGGGCTTGATGAACACTGAAGCTTTCTTT. The J gene is TRBJ1-1, the V gene TRBV2; D gene ambiguous. Trimming pared 6 bases from V and 0 bases from J, leaving 8 bases between. The germline V gene encodes CDR1 SNHLY and CDR2 FYNNEI. This CDR3 spans 13 amino acids. Full variable domain (remainder filled in from reference TRBV2 and TRBJ1-1): EPEVTQTPSHQVTQMGQEVILRCVPISNHLYFYWYRQILGQKVEFLVSFYNNEISEKSEIFDDQFSVERPDGSNFTLKIRSTKLEDSAMYFCASRGLMNTEAFFGQGTRLTVV.

The chain combines TRBV5-8 with TRBJ2-6; D gene uncertain. Trimming cost V 5 bases and J 8 bases, with 8 bases left between them. The CDR3 is 12 residues long. The V gene's germline CDR1 is SGHTS and CDR2 YDEGEE. The CDR3 loop is CASSSLPNVLTF. The CDR3 coding sequence is TGTGCCAGCAGTTCCCTTCCCAACGTCCTGACTTTC.

The rearrangement joins TRBV6-5 to TRBJ1-1, with TRBD1 matching 10 bases. CDR1 is MNHEY, CDR2 SVGAGI, per germline. Germline trimming cut 5 bases from V and 2 bases from J; bases unmatched to any gene: 5. The CDR3 is made up of 15 amino acids. The DNA of the CDR3 is TGTGCCAGCAGTACGACAGGGGGCATCAACACTGAAGCTTTCTTT. Residues: CASSTTGGINTEAFF.

This chain uses TRBV5-1 with TRBJ2-5; the match to TRBD1 covers 7 bases. V lost 1 base and J lost 5; bases outside the gene matches: 11. The CDR3 is 16 residues long. Germline values: CDR1 SGHRS, CDR2 YFSETQ. CDR3 coding DNA: TGCGCCAGCAGCTTGAATATTCTGGCACAGGGGGAGACCCAGTACTTC. Translating gives CASSLNILAQGETQYF.

V and J are TRBV4-2 and TRBJ1-2; D gene uncertain. The V gene's germline CDR1 is LGHNA and CDR2 YNFKEQ. The CDR3 length is 18 residues. Deletions cut 4 bases from V and 0 bases from J, with 21 bases between. CDR3 nucleotide sequence: TGTGCCAGCAGCCGCGGAAGTCGGGGTATCACGACTAACTATGGCTACACCTTC. Its translation is CASSRGSRGITTNYGYTF.

The CDR3 loop is CSVARDSNQPQHF. In nucleotides, the CDR3 is TGCAGCGTTGCTAGAGATAGCAATCAGCCCCAGCATTTT. This chain joins TRBV29-1 and TRBJ1-5; D unresolved. CDR3 length equals 13 residues. The germline gives CDR1 SQVTM, CDR2 ANQGSEA. Trimming stripped 4 bases from V and 0 bases from J, with 7 bases between.

The J gene is TRBJ2-5, the V gene TRBV7-2; tentative D call: TRBD1 (6 bases). Germline CDR1 SGHTA, CDR2 FQGNSA. Trimming stripped 5 bases from V and 9 bases from J, with 25 bases between. The CDR3 has 16 amino acids. In DNA, the CDR3 is TGTGCCAGCAGCCCCAGACTTCGAGGGACCCCAGGGGCCCAGTACTTC. Amino acids: CASSPRLRGTPGAQYF. Supplemented by reference TRBV7-2 and TRBJ2-5, the full variable domain reads GAGVSQSPSNKVTEKGKDVELRCDPISGHTALYWYRQSLGQGLEFLIYFQGNSAPDKSGLPSDRFSAERTGGSVSTLTIQRTQQEDSAVYLCASSPRLRGTPGAQYFGPGTRLLVL.

The chain has TRBV6-6 and TRBJ1-2; no clear D gene. The V gene's germline CDR1 is MNHNY and CDR2 SVGAGI (reference sequence). Trimming took off 5 bases at V and 8 bases at J, with 15 bases between the two ends. The length of the CDR3 is 13 residues. CDR3 protein: CASSPGPRGGYTF. DNA for the CDR3: TGTGCCAGCAGTCCCGGGCCACGGGGAGGCTACACCTTC.

CDR3 residues: CASSPQGGQYF. In nucleotides, the CDR3 is TGTGCCAGCAGCCCTCAGGGTGGGCAGTATTTT. The rearrangement joins TRBV11-2 to TRBJ2-3; D might be TRBD1 (5 bases). The germline CDR1 and CDR2 sequences are SGHAT and FQNNGV. CDR3 length equals 11 residues. Trimming removed 5 bases from V and 11 bases from J, with 11 bases in between.